Listed below are T cell receptor beta chains from one sample, sequenced in a study of blood T cell repertoires in COVID-19. Produced via immunoSEQ multiplex PCR; TCRdb's table is partial and in-frame only. The sample holds roughly 80,000 clones, approximately 83% seen once. The sequenced material came from peripheral blood. The receptors were gathered from a human donor in a cohort sampled during active COVID-19. CDR3s include the opening cysteine and the closing phenylalanine or tryptophan. A D gene is named only where the DNA matches it firmly. The size of a clone is reported for some rows only, either as once, few or many, or as a class for expanded clones.

>.|.|TRBV9|TRBJ2-3
TGTGCCAGCAGCGTAGACGCGCTCACAGATACGCAGTATTTT
CASSVDALTDTQYF
>.|.|TRBV6-1|TRBJ2-1
TGTGCCAGCAGTGAACCGGGGGTATACAATGAGCAGTTCTTC
CASSEPGVYNEQFF
>.|.|TRBV5-4|TRBJ2-3
TGTGCCAGCAGTTCAGAACGGGGGTCAAAAGATACGCAGTATTTT
CASSSERGSKDTQYF
>few|.|TRBV19|TRBJ2-1
TGTGCCAGTAGTATAGGCAGGGTAGACAATGAGCAGTTCTTC
CASSIGRVDNEQFF
>.|.|TRBV5-1|TRBJ1-2
TGCGCCAGCAGCTTACCTGAACAGGGTAAATATGGCTACACCTTC
CASSLPEQGKYGYTF
>.|TRBD1|TRBV27|TRBJ1-3
TGTGCCAGCAGTCGACAGGGGGGTACCGGGGACACCATATATTTT
CASSRQGGTGDTIYF
>once|.|TRBV7-8|TRBJ2-2
TGTGCCAGCAGCCTCCTCGAGGGCCGTTTTACCGGGGAGCTGTTTTTT
CASSLLEGRFTGELFF
>.|.|TRBV29-1|TRBJ2-1
TGCAGCGTTGATGACAGCCGACTCCTCAATGAGCAGTTCTTC
CSVDDSRLLNEQFF
>.|TRBD1|TRBV5-1|TRBJ1-6
TGCGCCAGCAGCTTGGGCGAGACAGGGAATTCACCCCTCCACTTT
CASSLGETGNSPLHF
>few|.|TRBV2|TRBJ1-1
TGTGCCAGCAGCCTCGTGACATCGAACACTGAAGCTTTCTTT
CASSLVTSNTEAFF
>.|.|TRBV5-1|TRBJ1-3
TGCGCCAGCAGCTTGGCCCATTTCTCTGGAAACACCATATATTTT
CASSLAHFSGNTIYF
>.|.|TRBV6-1|TRBJ1-6
TGTGCCAGCAGTGAAGGGACAGTGTATAATTCACCCCTCCACTTT
CASSEGTVYNSPLHF
>.|.|TRBV27|TRBJ2-6
TGTGCCAGCAGTTTACTATCTTCTGGGGCCAACGTCCTGACTTTC
CASSLLSSGANVLTF
>.|TRBD1|TRBV19|TRBJ1-2
TGTGCCAGTAGTTCGACAGGGAACTATGGCTACACCTTC
CASSSTGNYGYTF
>once|TRBD2|TRBV19|TRBJ2-7
TGTGCCAGTAGTCCCCTGGGGGGGTACGAGCAGTACTTC
CASSPLGGYEQYF
>few|TRBD2|TRBV24-1|TRBJ2-1
TGTGCCACCAGTGACTCCTTCCCAAGCGGGGGGGCCTACAATGAGCAGTTCTTC
CATSDSFPSGGAYNEQFF
>few|TRBD1|TRBV19|TRBJ2-3
TGTGCCAGTAGCCTTGACAGGGGAGATACGCAGTATTTT
CASSLDRGDTQYF
>.|TRBD2|TRBV2|TRBJ2-7
TGTGCCAGCAGGAGCGGGGGGGGTACCTACGAGCAGTACTTC
CASRSGGGTYEQYF
>.|TRBD1|TRBV20-1|TRBJ2-3
TGCAGTGCCGACAGGGGAACGCAGTATTTT
CSADRGTQYF
>.|TRBD1|TRBV28|TRBJ1-4
TGTGCCAGCAGTTTAAGTGGGACAGGGGGAAGCGAAAAACTGTTTTTT
CASSLSGTGGSEKLFF
>few|TRBD1|TRBV7-2|TRBJ2-2
TGTGCCAGCAGCTCGGACAGGGCCGGCGGGGAGCTGTTTTTT
CASSSDRAGGELFF
>medium-sized|.|TRBV5-4|TRBJ1-2
TGTGCCAGCAGCGTACAGGGAGTAGAGGGCTACACCTTC
CASSVQGVEGYTF
>.|TRBD1|TRBV12-5|TRBJ1-1
TGTGCTAGTGGTTCCTCAGGGGGGACTGAAGCTTTCTTT
CASGSSGGTEAFF
>.|TRBD2|TRBV6-5|TRBJ2-1
TGTGCCAGCGGGGGACTAGCGTTAAACAATGAGCAGTTCTTC
CASGGLALNNEQFF
>.|.|TRBV12-3/TRBV12-4|TRBJ1-3
TGTGCCAGCAGCCAACAGGGACGAAACACCATATATTTT
CASSQQGRNTIYF
>.|.|TRBV2|TRBJ2-1
TGTGCCAGCAGTGGGACTTCCTACAATGAGCAGTTCTTC
CASSGTSYNEQFF
>once|.|TRBV3-1/TRBV3-2|TRBJ2-1
TGTGCCAGCGGAGGAGATGGTGAGCAGTTCTTC
CASGGDGEQFF
>.|.|TRBV30|TRBJ1-2
TGTGCCTGGAGTGAGGGGGACACCTATGGCTACACCTTC
CAWSEGDTYGYTF
>once|TRBD2|TRBV6-1|TRBJ2-3
TGTGCCAGCAGTGAAATGGCTAGCGGGGGGCTCGGAATACGAGATACGCAGTATTTT
CASSEMASGGLGIRDTQYF
>.|TRBD1|TRBV7-3|TRBJ1-6
TGTGCCAGCAGCCCCGGGACAGGTGGTTCACCCCTCCACTTT
CASSPGTGGSPLHF
>.|.|TRBV6-5|TRBJ2-1
TGTGCCAGCATCCCTCGCGGCAATGAGCAGTTCTTC
CASIPRGNEQFF
>.|.|TRBV6-6|TRBJ2-7
TGTGCCAGCGGGAGACGATACGAGCAGTACTTC
CASGRRYEQYF
>.|.|TRBV12-2|TRBJ2-2
TGTGCAAGTCGCTTTTCAGAGAGGGGGCGGACCGGGGAGCTGTTTTTT
CASRFSERGRTGELFF
>.|.|TRBV6-5|TRBJ1-1
TGTGCCAGCAGACAATTAACCGAAGCTTTCTTT
CASRQLTEAFF
>.|.|TRBV5-4|TRBJ2-6
TGTGCCAGCAGCTTGGCTGTGATCCCGCGCTCTGGGGCCAACGTCCTGACTTTC
CASSLAVIPRSGANVLTF
>.|TRBD2|TRBV28|TRBJ2-7
TGTGCCAGCAGTTTGGTAGCGGGGGCCGTGGGGGAGCAGTACTTC
CASSLVAGAVGEQYF
>.|TRBD1|TRBV28|TRBJ2-3
TGTGCCAGCAGCTCCGGGACAGGGGGCGCAGATACGCAGTATTTT
CASSSGTGGADTQYF
>.|.|TRBV28|TRBJ2-7
TGTGCCACTGGGTCTCTAGCGATCTACGAGCAGTACTTC
CATGSLAIYEQYF
>.|TRBD2|TRBV27|TRBJ2-1
TGTGCCAGCAGTTTGCGACTAGCGGGAGGCCTCTACAATGAGCAGTTCTTC
CASSLRLAGGLYNEQFF
>.|.|TRBV7-9|TRBJ1-6
TGTGCCAGCAGTCAACTAATGAGCACACCCCTCCACTTT
CASSQLMSTPLHF
>.|.|TRBV5-4|TRBJ1-1
TGTGCCAGCAGGTACAGGGCGAACACTGAAGCTTTCTTT
CASRYRANTEAFF